This is a list of T cell receptor beta chains from one sample in a study of cytomegalovirus exposure and HLA in healthy donors. Only in-frame clones appear in the TCRdb table, and some are missing; sequencing was by immunoSEQ multiplex PCR. The data show approximately 180,000 clones, 82% seen once. What was sequenced was PBMCs. These TCRs come from a woman younger than 30 in good health and CMV-seronegative. Each CDR3 is given with its conserved first and last residue. A D gene is named only where the DNA matches it firmly. Clone size appears in some rows only: once, few, many, or a class for an expanded clone.

v_gene	len	d_gene	j_gene	abundance	CDR3aa	CDR3nt
TRBV5-6	15	TRBD1	TRBJ2-1	NA	CASSVEGASYNEQFF	TGTGCCAGCAGCGTAGAGGGGGCTTCCTACAATGAGCAGTTCTTC
TRBV10-1	13	TRBD2	TRBJ2-7	NA	CASSEREKHEQYF	TGCGCCAGCTCTGAGCGGGAGAAACACGAGCAGTACTTC
TRBV10-1	15	TRBD2	TRBJ2-3	NA	CASSDRTGGSDTQYF	TGCGCCAGCAGCGACCGGACGGGAGGCTCAGATACGCAGTATTTT
TRBV4-3	14	NA	TRBJ2-1	NA	CASSQEGPYNEQLF	TGCGCCAGCAGCCAAGAGGGCCCCTACAATGAGCAGCTCTTC
TRBV20-1	11	NA	TRBJ2-7	once	CSAGQPYEQYF	TGCAGTGCTGGACAGCCCTACGAGCAGTACTTC
TRBV30	14	NA	TRBJ1-4	few	CAWNGASKWEKLFF	TGTGCCTGGAACGGAGCCTCCAAGTGGGAAAAACTGTTTTTT
TRBV28	14	NA	TRBJ1-1	NA	CASSFGASTTEAFF	TGTGCCAGCAGTTTTGGGGCGAGCACCACTGAAGCTTTCTTT
TRBV5-1	18	TRBD2	TRBJ2-7	few	CASSSGTSGSMFFREQYF	TGCGCCAGCAGCTCCGGGACTAGCGGGAGTATGTTCTTTCGCGAGCAGTACTTC
TRBV10-2	15	NA	TRBJ1-3	NA	CASSDLGSSGNTIYF	TGCGCCAGCAGTGACCTGGGCAGCTCTGGAAACACCATATATTTT
TRBV5-1	18	TRBD2	TRBJ2-2	NA	CASSPRTSGSVNRGELFF	TGCGCCAGCAGCCCCCGGACTAGCGGGAGCGTGAACCGCGGGGAGCTGTTTTTT
TRBV7-9	15	TRBD1	TRBJ1-2	once	CASSLGDRGLLGYTF	TGTGCCAGCAGCTTAGGCGACAGGGGGCTTCTGGGCTACACCTTC
TRBV28	16	NA	TRBJ1-5	NA	CASSFPKIYSNQPQHF	TGTGCCAGCAGTTTCCCTAAAATTTATAGCAATCAGCCCCAGCATTTT
TRBV18	16	TRBD1	TRBJ1-2	NA	CASSPSAGTEPRGYTF	TGTGCCAGCTCACCGTCAGCCGGGACAGAGCCTCGGGGCTACACCTTC
TRBV2	17	NA	TRBJ2-1	few	CASCLRDISSSYNEQFF	TGTGCCAGTTGCCTGCGGGATATCTCGAGCTCCTACAATGAGCAGTTCTTC
TRBV7-8	16	TRBD2	TRBJ2-3	NA	CASSLVGTSGTDTQYF	TGTGCCAGCAGCTTAGTTGGGACTAGCGGGACAGATACGCAGTATTTT
TRBV19	15	NA	TRBJ2-2	NA	CASSPSLGNTGELFF	TGTGCCAGTAGTCCTAGTTTGGGGAACACCGGGGAGCTGTTTTTT
TRBV2	14	NA	TRBJ2-6	few	CASTSGAGANVLTF	TGTGCCAGCACCTCGGGGGCTGGGGCCAACGTCCTGACTTTC
TRBV29-1	14	NA	TRBJ2-3	NA	CSVDYSGGPDTQYF	TGCAGCGTTGATTACAGTGGAGGGCCAGATACGCAGTATTTT
TRBV28	13	NA	TRBJ1-1	NA	CASSFIQGRGAFF	TGTGCCAGCAGTTTCATCCAGGGGCGAGGAGCTTTCTTT
TRBV7-9	13	NA	TRBJ2-5	NA	CASSGGTGETQYF	TGTGCCAGCAGCGGGGGGACGGGAGAGACCCAGTACTTC
TRBV5-6	15	NA	TRBJ1-3	NA	CASSQIGGSGNTIYF	TGTGCCAGCAGCCAAATAGGGGGCTCTGGAAACACCATATATTTT
TRBV15	13	NA	TRBJ1-1	NA	CATSREAGQEVFF	TGTGCCACCAGCAGAGAGGCGGGGCAGGAGGTTTTCTTT
TRBV5-1	13	NA	TRBJ2-5	NA	CASSWGQRETQYF	TGCGCCAGCAGCTGGGGGCAGCGGGAGACCCAGTACTTC
TRBV25-1	16	NA	TRBJ2-7	once	CASSEFWTELTYEQYF	TGTGCCAGCAGTGAATTTTGGACAGAACTAACCTACGAGCAGTACTTC
TRBV2	11	NA	TRBJ1-1	NA	CASSSYTEAFF	TGTGCCAGCAGCAGTTACACTGAAGCTTTCTTT
TRBV4-1	18	NA	TRBJ1-1	NA	CASSQDWGMGFLSTEAFF	TGCGCCAGCAGCCAAGATTGGGGCATGGGGTTCCTTTCAACTGAAGCTTTCTTT